The rows below give T cell receptor beta chains drawn from one sample of a study of CD8+ T cells in alopecia areata. Profiled with immunoSEQ multiplex PCR; TCRdb holds only in-frame clones, not every one. The sample contains 150,000 to 200,000 clones, around 64% of which appear only once. The starting material was CD4+ T cells sorted from blood, obtained at week 49, from a patient treated with tofacitinib. Receptors were obtained from a human donor with alopecia areata. Each CDR3 is given with its conserved first and last residue. D genes are given only for firm matches. Clone size is stated in some rows and not others, as once, few, many or a class when expanded.

D	J	size	V	DNA	CDR3
-	TRBJ2-2	few	TRBV19	TGTGCCAGTAGGGACACCGGGGAGCTGTTTTTT	CASRDTGELFF
-	TRBJ2-5	-	TRBV27	TGTGCCAGCAGTTTCGACAGACAAGAGACCCAGTACTTC	CASSFDRQETQYF
-	TRBJ1-1	-	TRBV19	TGTGCCAGCAAGTTCATGAACACTGAAGCTTTCTTT	CASKFMNTEAFF
-	TRBJ2-3	-	TRBV4-3	TGCGCCAGCAGCCAAGATCCTTATAGGAGTACTAGCACAGATACGCAGTATTTT	CASSQDPYRSTSTDTQYF
-	TRBJ2-5	-	TRBV2	TGTGCCACTTCGCCCTCGGGGATCCAAGAGACCCAGTACTTC	CATSPSGIQETQYF
TRBD1	TRBJ1-1	many	TRBV7-2	TGTGCCAGCAGTCCTTTCAGGGGGCGCGTGAACACTGAAGCTTTCTTT	CASSPFRGRVNTEAFF
-	TRBJ1-2	-	TRBV2	TGTGCCAGCAGAAAGCGGGATTCCTATGGCTACACCTTC	CASRKRDSYGYTF
TRBD1	TRBJ2-7	-	TRBV15	TGTGCCACCAGCCCCGAGGGGGCCGAGCAGTACTTC	CATSPEGAEQYF
TRBD2	TRBJ2-1	-	TRBV5-6	TGTGCCAGCAGCTTGCTAGCGGGGGTTGTTGAGCAGTTCTTC	CASSLLAGVVEQFF
-	TRBJ1-6	-	TRBV7-2	TGTGCCAGCAGCTTATCTAGTCCTTCACCCCTCCACTTT	CASSLSSPSPLHF
-	TRBJ2-6	-	TRBV6-5	TGTGCCAGCAGTTACCAGGGTTTCATGGCCAACGTCCTGACTTTC	CASSYQGFMANVLTF
-	TRBJ1-1	-	TRBV29-1	TGCAGCGTCATGACAGAACGATTGAACACTGAAGCTTTCTTT	CSVMTERLNTEAFF
TRBD1	TRBJ1-4	-	TRBV19	TGTGCCAGTAGTCCCTTGGACAGGAGGAATGAAAAACTGTTTTTT	CASSPLDRRNEKLFF
TRBD1	TRBJ2-3	-	TRBV30	TGTGCCTGGAAGGACAGGGATACGCAGTATTTT	CAWKDRDTQYF
TRBD1	TRBJ2-7	-	TRBV4-3	TGCGCCAGCAGCAGTGACAGGGTGGGTTCCTACGAGCAGTACTTC	CASSSDRVGSYEQYF
-	TRBJ1-1	-	TRBV19	TGTGCCAGTAGTATAGTAGGCACCTTGAACACTGAAGCTTTCTTT	CASSIVGTLNTEAFF
-	TRBJ1-2	-	TRBV2	TGTGCCAGCAGCATCGACAGTTACTATGGCTACACCTTC	CASSIDSYYGYTF
-	TRBJ2-5	-	TRBV30	TGTGCCTGGAGTAACGATACAAGAGGGACCCAGTACTTC	CAWSNDTRGTQYF
TRBD1	TRBJ1-1	-	TRBV6-5	TGTGCCAGCAGGTACAGGGGGCGCGATCGCACTGAAGCTTTCTTT	CASRYRGRDRTEAFF
-	TRBJ1-2	-	TRBV4-1	TGCGCCAGCAGCCAAGATGGGGGGCTGGAAGGCTACACCTTC	CASSQDGGLEGYTF
-	TRBJ1-1	-	TRBV6-1	TGTGCCAGCATACTCGACTTTTCGGGGAACACTGAAGCTTTCTTT	CASILDFSGNTEAFF
-	TRBJ1-6	many	TRBV2	TGTGCCAGCAGTTTAGAGTTGTGGAATTCACCCCTCCACTTT	CASSLELWNSPLHF
-	TRBJ2-2	-	TRBV7-2	TGTGCCAGCAGCTTTTCGGGGGTGAACACCGGGGAGCTGTTTTTT	CASSFSGVNTGELFF
-	TRBJ2-3	-	TRBV4-3	TGCGCCAGCAGCCAAGATTCAGGGGGGATAGGGGCAGATACGCAGTATTTT	CASSQDSGGIGADTQYF
-	TRBJ1-1	few	TRBV7-2	TGTGCCAGCAGCTCTTGGGGAATCGGTGGGACTGAAGCTTTCTTT	CASSSWGIGGTEAFF
-	TRBJ1-2	-	TRBV30	TGTGCCTGGGATGCTAACTATGGCTACACCTTC	CAWDANYGYTF
TRBD1	TRBJ1-6	-	TRBV5-1	TGCGCCAGCAGTCGGACAGGGAATAATTCACCCCTCCACTTT	CASSRTGNNSPLHF
-	TRBJ2-2	few	TRBV4-3	TGCGCCAGCAGCCGGGACACTTTCACCGGGGAGCTGTTTTTT	CASSRDTFTGELFF
TRBD2	TRBJ2-1	-	TRBV9	TGTGCCAGCAGCATTAGCGGGGGCCAATACAATGAGCAGTTCTTC	CASSISGGQYNEQFF
TRBD1	TRBJ1-2	-	TRBV30	TGTGCCTGGAGTGTACTAACAGGGGGTATGAGTGGCTACACCTTC	CAWSVLTGGMSGYTF
TRBD2	TRBJ2-3	-	TRBV5-1	TGCGCCAGCAGCTTGGCTAGCGGGTCCTTCACAGATACGCAGTATTTT	CASSLASGSFTDTQYF
-	TRBJ1-4	-	TRBV30	TGTGCCTGGAGTCCCCAGGGGACTGAAAAACTGTTTTTT	CAWSPQGTEKLFF